Shown below are 9 T cell receptor beta chains from a single sample sequenced in a study of cytomegalovirus exposure and HLA in healthy donors. The PCR made use of 60 Vbeta and 13 Jbeta primers. Sequencing used immunoSEQ multiplex PCR; TCRdb keeps in-frame clones, though not all of them. Here the sample spans some 150,000 clones, less than 80% being singletons. Source material: PBMCs. These receptors were obtained from a man in his thirties or forties in good health and CMV-seronegative.

This clone was picked up a small number of times. This chain connects TRBV10-3 to TRBJ2-1, with 8 bases that match TRBD2. Germline CDR1 ENHRY, CDR2 SYGVKD. CDR3 size: 16 residues. Trimming took 6 bases from V and 8 from J; bases not matched to a gene: 15. The DNA for the CDR3 is TGTGCCATCAGCGAGAGTCCCTCGGGACTAGGCGATGAGCAGTTCTTC. Protein product: CAISESPSGLGDEQFF.

This sequence joins TRBV29-1 and TRBJ1-1; perhaps TRBD1 as D (5 bases). CDR3 length: 14 amino acids. Trimming removed 2 bases from V and 5 bases from J, with 15 bases in between. Looked up from germline, CDR1 is SQVTM and CDR2 is ANQGSEA. The CDR3 DNA reads TGCAGCGTTGAAAACCCAGGGCGGGAAACTGAAGCTTTCTTT. As protein: CSVENPGRETEAFF.

This clone was recorded once. The chain couples TRBV2 to TRBJ2-5, with D maybe TRBD2 (6 bases). Germline assignment: CDR1 SNHLY and CDR2 FYNNEI. Trimming took off 4 bases at V and 5 bases at J, with 11 bases between the two ends. This CDR3 is 13 amino acids long. For the CDR3, the DNA is TGTGCCAGCAGTGTAGGAGGGGTGGAGACCCAGTACTTC. Its translation is CASSVGGVETQYF.

The chain recombines TRBV9 with TRBJ1-1; D is undetermined. The length of the CDR3 is 14 residues. Per germline, CDR1 SGDLS and CDR2 YYNGEE. Trimming stripped 0 bases from V and 3 bases from J, with 9 bases between. The CDR3 DNA reads TGTGCCAGCAGCGTAGTGAGAGGAGACACTGAAGCTTTCTTT. This gives the protein CASSVVRGDTEAFF.

V usage is TRBV7-2 and J usage is TRBJ1-1, with a possible D match to TRBD1 (5 bases). CDR3 length equals 14 residues. Per the germline V gene, CDR1 is SGHTA and CDR2 is FQGNSA. V lost 4 bases and J 1 base, leaving 10 bases between the germline ends. The CDR3 spells CASSSPDRNTEAFF. The CDR3 nucleotides read TGTGCCAGCAGCTCCCCCGACAGGAACACTGAAGCTTTCTTT. The full variable domain, with the rest looked up from reference TRBV7-2 and TRBJ1-1, is GAGVSQSPSNKVTEKGKDVELRCDPISGHTALYWYRQSLGQGLEFLIYFQGNSAPDKSGLPSDRFSAERTGGSVSTLTIQRTQQEDSAVYLCASSSPDRNTEAFFGQGTRLTVV.

This clone showed up just once. The DNA of the CDR3 is TGTGCCAGCAGCCAACTAGCGGGGGTGCAAGAGACCCAGTACTTC. Residues: CASSQLAGVQETQYF. The V gene is TRBV7-9, the J gene TRBJ2-5, with 11 bases fitting TRBD2. The length of the CDR3 is 15 residues. From germline, CDR1 is SEHNR and CDR2 FQNEAQ (reference sequence). V lost 5 bases and J lost 2; bases outside the gene matches: 4.

The rearrangement joins TRBV28 to TRBJ1-2; D gene uncertain. This CDR3 contains 15 residues. Germline V gene data show CDR1 as MDHEN and CDR2 as SYDVKM. V was cut by 8 bases and J by 0 bases, with 16 bases left in between. CDR3 coding DNA: TGTGCCAGCGCTATCCGGGGTCAGACTAACTATGGCTACACCTTC. Translation gives CASAIRGQTNYGYTF.

The chain links TRBV28 to TRBJ2-5; 8 positions agree with TRBD2. CDR1 is MDHEN, CDR2 SYDVKM, per germline. The CDR3 length is 16 residues. The J segment lost 2 bases and the V segment lost 6 bases, leaving 11 bases of the junction unmatched. CDR3 nucleotide sequence: TGTGCCAGCAGGAGAAGGGGAGCGGGGGTACAAGAGACCCAGTACTTC. It is translated as CASRRRGAGVQETQYF. Supplemented by reference TRBV28 and TRBJ2-5, the full variable domain reads DVKVTQSSRYLVKRTGEKVFLECVQDMDHENMFWYRQDPGLGLRLIYFSYDVKMKEKGDIPEGYSVSREKKERFSLILESASTNQTSMYLCASRRRGAGVQETQYFGPGTRLLVL.

V is TRBV5-4 and J is TRBJ2-2; 16 nucleotides align to TRBD2. V gave up 3 bases and J gave up 0 bases; unmatched junction bases: 5. The CDR3 extends over 19 amino acids. The germline V gene has CDR1 SGHNT and CDR2 YYREEE (reference sequence). The CDR3 DNA follows: TGTGCCAGCAGCTCACCGGGACTAGCGGGGGGGTCGAACACCGGGGAGCTGTTTTTT. This translates into CASSSPGLAGGSNTGELFF.